Below are 21 T cell receptor beta chains sequenced from a single sample in a study of blood T cell repertoires in COVID-19. Sequenced by immunoSEQ multiplex PCR; TCRdb stores in-frame clones only, minus some. In the table there are approximately 250,000 clones, approximately 90% of which are singletons. Sequencing input: PBMCs or T cells enriched from blood (not recorded which). The receptors here all came from a middle-aged woman with acute COVID-19.

The chain couples TRBV7-3 to TRBJ2-1; 11 bases fit TRBD2. The CDR3 is made up of 16 amino acids. J lost 6 bases, V lost 5 bases, and 9 bases had no gene match. Germline V gene lookup returns CDR1 SGHTA and CDR2 FQGTGA. This CDR3 is CASSLIAGGPSNEQFF. CDR3 bases: TGTGCCAGCAGCCTCATAGCGGGAGGGCCGAGCAATGAGCAGTTCTTC.

V usage is TRBV3-1 (or the pseudogene TRBV3-2) and J usage is TRBJ1-3, with TRBD1 identical over 7 bases. CDR1 is LGHDT, CDR2 YNNKEL, per germline (reference sequence). The CDR3 is made up of 15 amino acids. Losses at the gene ends were 5 bases for V and 0 bases for J; bases not matched to a gene: 4. CDR3 loop: CASSLQGSSGNTIYF. The CDR3 nucleotides are TGTGCCAGCAGCTTACAGGGGAGCTCTGGAAACACCATATATTTT.

V usage is TRBV18 and J usage is TRBJ2-1; D unclear. Germline assignment: CDR1 KGHSH and CDR2 LQKENI. V lost 3 bases and J 1 base, leaving 10 bases between the germline ends. CDR3 length: 15 amino acids. CDR3 sequence (DNA): TGTGCCAGCTCACCGCGTAGAGGATCCTACAATGAGCAGTTCTTC. Residues: CASSPRRGSYNEQFF.

This chain links TRBV14 with TRBJ2-7, with 9 bases identical to TRBD1. V dropped 4 bases and J dropped 6; count of bases not matched to a gene: 4. The CDR3 contains 13 residues. Germline-derived CDR1 and CDR2 are SGHDN and FVKESK. CDR3 loop: CASSRGQGLEQYF. The CDR3 DNA reads TGTGCCAGCAGCCGAGGACAGGGGCTCGAGCAGTACTTC.

This clone was seen once. The chain carries TRBV4-3 and TRBJ1-5, with D unclear. Trimming pared 4 bases from V and 4 bases from J, leaving 8 bases between. The V gene's germline CDR1 is LGHNA and CDR2 YSLEER. The CDR3 runs 13 residues. DNA of the CDR3: TGCGCCAGCAGCCCCAATTCAAATCAGCCCCAGCATTTT. Protein product: CASSPNSNQPQHF.

V and J are TRBV28 and TRBJ1-1; 8 positions agree with TRBD1. This CDR3 comprises 15 residues. V was clipped by 6 bases and J by 10 bases; unmatched bases: 16. Looked up from germline, CDR1 is MDHEN and CDR2 is SYDVKM. CDR3 coding DNA: TGTGCCAGCAGCAGGCCGGACAGGGAACATCTTGGAGCTTTCTTT. Translated, it gives CASSRPDREHLGAFF.

V is TRBV7-3 and J is TRBJ2-1, with D possibly TRBD2 on 6 matching bases. The V gene's germline CDR1 is SGHTA and CDR2 FQGTGA. Trimming removed 1 base from V and 1 base from J, with 17 bases in between. The CDR3 loop spans 18 amino acids. Here the CDR3 DNA reads TGTGCCAGCAGCTTAAGAGTGGGAGGCTACCTTTCCTACAATGAGCAGTTCTTC. This gives the protein CASSLRVGGYLSYNEQFF.

V and J are TRBV29-1 and TRBJ1-2; 7 positions match TRBD1. CDR3 length: 13 residues. Germline lookup yields CDR1 SQVTM and CDR2 ANQGSEA. V shed 2 bases and J 4 bases; nucleotides not matched to a gene: 4. The DNA of the CDR3 is TGCAGCGTTGAAAGGGCAGGGGGCTATGGCTACACCTTC. Translation gives CSVERAGGYGYTF.

This chain links TRBV6-5 with TRBJ1-3; D possibly corresponds to TRBD1 (5 bases). The CDR3 is 16 amino acids. Per the germline V gene, CDR1 is MNHEY and CDR2 is SVGAGI. V lost 0 bases, J lost 4 bases, and 13 bases lay in between. In DNA, the CDR3 is TGTGCCAGCAGTTACTCAGGGGATTCCATAGGAAACACCATATATTTT. Its protein is CASSYSGDSIGNTIYF.

The table lists this clone with a count of one. The V and J genes are TRBV18 and TRBJ1-4; D remains ambiguous. The germline gives CDR1 KGHSH, CDR2 LQKENI. V lost 1 base and J 7 bases, leaving 10 bases between the germline ends. This CDR3 region has 14 residues. In nucleotides, the CDR3 is TGTGCCAGCTCACCACGAGGGAAGAGTGAAAAACTGTTTTTT. It codes for CASSPRGKSEKLFF. Based on the CDR3 plus reference TRBV18 and TRBJ1-4, the full variable domain is NAGVMQNPRHLVRRRGQEARLRCSPMKGHSHVYWYRQLPEEGLKFMVYLQKENIIDESGMPKERFSAEFPKEGPSILRIQQVVRGDSAAYFCASSPRGKSEKLFFGSGTQLSVL.

This chain connects TRBV5-4 to TRBJ2-2, with TRBD1 identical over 7 bases. The ends lost 5 bases at V and 5 bases at J; junction bases unmatched: 6. Germline CDR1 is SGHNT and CDR2 is YYREEE (reference sequence). This CDR3 is 14 amino acids long. This CDR3 is CASRPTGATGELFF. As DNA, the CDR3 is TGTGCCAGCAGACCAACAGGGGCGACCGGGGAGCTGTTTTTT.

The chain has TRBV5-1 and TRBJ1-5, with a possible D match to TRBD1 (6 bases). CDR3 length equals 16 residues. The V end lost 4 bases, the J end lost 2 bases, and 16 bases lay between the germline ends. The germline V gene encodes CDR1 SGHRS and CDR2 YFSETQ. CDR3 DNA: TGCGCCAGCAGCCCCGGGGGGGCGGGCGGCAATCAGCCCCAGCATTTT. Translating gives CASSPGGAGGNQPQHF.

The chain is built from TRBV24-1 and TRBJ2-5; D perhaps matches TRBD1 (5 bases). Germline V gene data show CDR1 as KGHDR and CDR2 as SFDVKD. V lost 0 bases and J 3 bases, leaving 7 bases between the germline ends. This CDR3 has 14 amino acids. The CDR3 sequence is CATSDLRREETQYF. DNA for the CDR3: TGTGCCACCAGTGATTTGCGCAGGGAAGAGACCCAGTACTTC.

The rearrangement uses TRBV19 and TRBJ1-5; TRBD1 aligns across 9 bases. The CDR3 has 16 residues. Germline V lookup: CDR1 LNHDA, CDR2 SQIVND (reference sequence). With V trimmed by 10 bases and J by 0 bases, 10 bases remained unmatched. In DNA form, the CDR3 reads TGTGCCACCCGTGGGGGGACAGGGCTTAGCAATCAGCCCCAGCATTTT. It codes for CATRGGTGLSNQPQHF.

The chain has TRBV11-3 and TRBJ2-7; possibly TRBD2 for D (5 bases). The V gene's germline CDR1 is SGHNT and CDR2 YENEEA. V lost 5 bases, J lost 4 bases, and 24 bases lay in between. CDR3 length: 17 amino acids. Written as DNA, the CDR3 is TGTGCCAGCAGCCCCTGGCCCCTAAGCGGAGCTACTTACGAGCAGTACGTC. Protein product: CASSPWPLSGATYEQYV.

The gene calls are TRBV4-2 and TRBJ1-1; 7 bases agree with TRBD1. This CDR3 spans 14 amino acids. V dropped 4 bases and J dropped 6; count of bases not matched to a gene: 8. CDR1 and CDR2 from the germline V gene are LGHNA and YNFKEQ. CDR3 nucleotides: TGTGCCAGCAGCCGAGGGGACAGCTCGGCTGAAGCTTTCTTT. The encoded protein is CASSRGDSSAEAFF.

The V gene is TRBV7-9, the J gene TRBJ2-1; 8 bases are a match to TRBD2. The length of the CDR3 is 16 residues. The ends lost 4 bases at V and 6 bases at J; junction bases unmatched: 11. Germline assignment: CDR1 SEHNR and CDR2 FQNEAQ (reference sequence). In DNA form, the CDR3 reads TGTGCCAGCAGCTCCAATTTCCGGGAGGGTTGCAATGAGCAGTTCTTC. Encoded protein: CASSSNFREGCNEQFF.

V is TRBV24-1 and J is TRBJ2-3; 7 nucleotides match TRBD1. This CDR3 comprises 14 residues. J lost 5 bases, V lost 5 bases, and 6 bases had no gene match. Germline V gene lookup returns CDR1 KGHDR and CDR2 SFDVKD. The CDR3 bases are TGTGCCACCAGTGTAAGGGGGCAGAGAGATACGCAGTATTTT. Protein product: CATSVRGQRDTQYF.

The chain combines TRBV25-1 with TRBJ2-7, with 7 bases fitting TRBD2. The CDR3 loop spans 16 amino acids. Germline trimming cut 3 bases from V and 7 bases from J; bases unmatched to any gene: 15. CDR1 MGHDK and CDR2 SYGVNS come from the germline V gene. This CDR3 is CASSEYLQGGSGEQYF. In DNA, the CDR3 is TGTGCCAGCAGTGAGTACCTTCAGGGAGGGTCGGGAGAGCAGTACTTC.

The chain carries TRBV13 and TRBJ2-7, with TRBD2 matching over 9 bases. CDR3 length: 19 residues. Germline V gene lookup returns CDR1 PRHDT and CDR2 FYEKMQ (reference sequence). The V segment lost 5 bases and the J segment 0 bases; nucleotides outside the gene matches: 17. Here the CDR3 reads CASSPRGSGGPLSSYEQYV. The CDR3 bases are TGTGCCAGCAGCCCCAGGGGTAGCGGGGGACCCCTTAGCTCCTACGAGCAGTACGTC.

The CDR3 sequence: CASSFGKQGSEAFF. CDR3 in DNA: TGCGCCAGCAGCTTCGGGAAACAGGGATCTGAAGCTTTCTTT. The chain carries TRBV5-1 and TRBJ1-1; possible D gene TRBD1, 6 bases. The V and J ends lost 2 bases and 6 bases respectively, with 14 bases between them. Germline V gene data show CDR1 as SGHRS and CDR2 as YFSETQ. The CDR3 has 14 residues.